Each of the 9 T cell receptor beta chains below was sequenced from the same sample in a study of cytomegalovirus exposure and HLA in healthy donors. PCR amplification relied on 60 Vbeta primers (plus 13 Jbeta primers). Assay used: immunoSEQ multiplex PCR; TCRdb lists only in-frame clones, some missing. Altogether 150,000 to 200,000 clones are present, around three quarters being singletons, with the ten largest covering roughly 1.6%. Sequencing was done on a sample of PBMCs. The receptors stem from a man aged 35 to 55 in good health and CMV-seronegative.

The CDR3 protein is CACGGKTQYF. DNA of the CDR3: TGTGCCTGCGGGGGAAAGACCCAGTACTTC. The chain combines TRBV30 with TRBJ2-5, with D possibly matching TRBD2 (6 bases). The V gene lost 6 bases and the J gene lost 6 bases, with 8 bases spanning the gap. In germline, CDR1 is GTSNPN, CDR2 SVGIG (reference sequence). The CDR3 has 10 residues.

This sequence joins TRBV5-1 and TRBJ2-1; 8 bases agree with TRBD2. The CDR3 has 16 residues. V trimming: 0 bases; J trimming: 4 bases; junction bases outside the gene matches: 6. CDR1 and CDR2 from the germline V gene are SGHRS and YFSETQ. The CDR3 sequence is CASSLAEASGYNEQFF. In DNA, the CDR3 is TGCGCCAGCAGCTTGGCCGAGGCTAGCGGGTACAATGAGCAGTTCTTC.

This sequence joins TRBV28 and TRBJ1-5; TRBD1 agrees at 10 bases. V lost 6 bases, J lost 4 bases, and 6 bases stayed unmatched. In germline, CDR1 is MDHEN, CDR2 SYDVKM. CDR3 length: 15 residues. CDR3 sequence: CASRLGTGENQPQHF. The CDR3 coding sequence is TGTGCCAGCAGACTAGGGACAGGGGAAAATCAGCCCCAGCATTTT.

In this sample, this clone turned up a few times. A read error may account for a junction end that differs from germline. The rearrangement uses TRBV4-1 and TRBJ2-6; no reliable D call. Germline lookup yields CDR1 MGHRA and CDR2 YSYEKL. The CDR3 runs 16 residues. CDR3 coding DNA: TGTGCCAGCAGCCAGGAAGGAGCCTCTGGGGCCAACGTCCTGACTTTC. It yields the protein CASSQEGASGANVLTF.

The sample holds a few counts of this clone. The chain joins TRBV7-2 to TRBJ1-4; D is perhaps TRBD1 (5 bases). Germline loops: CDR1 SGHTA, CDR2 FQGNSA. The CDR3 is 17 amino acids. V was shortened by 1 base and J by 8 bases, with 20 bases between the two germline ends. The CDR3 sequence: CASSLGLLPGGSEKLFF. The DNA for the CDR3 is TGTGCCAGCAGCTTAGGGCTTCTCCCGGGGGGTAGCGAAAAACTGTTTTTT. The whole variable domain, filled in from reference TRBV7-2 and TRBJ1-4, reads GAGVSQSPSNKVTEKGKDVELRCDPISGHTALYWYRQSLGQGLEFLIYFQGNSAPDKSGLPSDRFSAERTGGSVSTLTIQRTQQEDSAVYLCASSLGLLPGGSEKLFFGSGTQLSVL.

The DNA of the CDR3 is TGTGCCATCAGTGGGACTAGGGGCGCCCAGTACTTC. Translating gives CAISGTRGAQYF. The chain joins TRBV10-3 to TRBJ2-5; the match to TRBD2 covers 7 bases. Germline values: CDR1 ENHRY, CDR2 SYGVKD. CDR3 length: 12 residues. With V trimmed by 4 bases and J by 9 bases, 5 bases remained unmatched.

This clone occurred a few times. CDR3 sequence: CASSATGGWYEQYF. The CDR3 DNA is TGTGCCAGCAGCGCGACAGGGGGCTGGTACGAGCAGTACTTC. The chain employs TRBV9 and TRBJ2-7, with 10 bases matching TRBD1. CDR1 and CDR2 (germline): SGDLS, YYNGEE. The ends lost 3 bases at V and 4 bases at J; junction bases unmatched: 4. This CDR3 spans 14 amino acids.

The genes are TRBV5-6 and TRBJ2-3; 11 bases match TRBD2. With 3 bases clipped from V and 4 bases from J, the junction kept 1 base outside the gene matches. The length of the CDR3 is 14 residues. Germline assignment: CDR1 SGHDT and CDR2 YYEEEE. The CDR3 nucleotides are TGTGCCAGCAGCTGGGGACTAGCGGCAGATACGCAGTATTTT. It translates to CASSWGLAADTQYF.

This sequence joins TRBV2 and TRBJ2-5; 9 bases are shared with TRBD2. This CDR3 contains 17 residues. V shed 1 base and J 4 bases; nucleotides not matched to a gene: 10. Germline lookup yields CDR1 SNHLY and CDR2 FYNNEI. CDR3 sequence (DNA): TGTGCCAGCAGTGAAGGGCTTAGCGGGAGACCGCTAGAGACCCAGTACTTC. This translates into CASSEGLSGRPLETQYF. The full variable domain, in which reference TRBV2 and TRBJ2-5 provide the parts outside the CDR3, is EPEVTQTPSHQVTQMGQEVILRCVPISNHLYFYWYRQILGQKVEFLVSFYNNEISEKSEIFDDQFSVERPDGSNFTLKIRSTKLEDSAMYFCASSEGLSGRPLETQYFGPGTRLLVL.